These 14 T cell receptor beta chains came from one sample sequenced in a study of cytomegalovirus exposure and HLA in healthy donors (dated by TCRdb to 2016 to 2017). The library was generated by the immunoSEQ multiplex PCR assay. For the multiplex PCR, a mixture combining 60 forward primers for TCR Vbeta segments and 13 reverse primers for TCR Jbeta segments was used. The source is immuneACCESS, and TCRdb retained only in-frame sequences with V and J called. Part of the clones is not carried over; for the studies checked, unresolved V genes explain less than half of this, and the remainder is unexplained. Counted in this sample were some 120,000 clones; 65% to 80% of them appeared once. Less than 3% of the sample lies in the top ten. Sequencing was carried out using PBMCs. The receptor set was obtained from a woman aged 40 to 50 in good health and CMV-seropositive.

The chain links TRBV10-3 to TRBJ2-7, with 9 positions matching TRBD1. The CDR3 runs to 16 residues. With V trimmed by 1 base and J by 2 bases, 6 bases remained unmatched. Germline V gene sequence: CDR1 ENHRY, CDR2 SYGVKD. In DNA form, the CDR3 reads TGTGCCATCAGTGAGTTGACAGGGGGACAAACCTACGAGCAGTACTTC. Encoded protein: CAISELTGGQTYEQYF.

The CDR3 region is CASSLEAGQNIQYF. The CDR3 nucleotides read TGTGCCAGCAGCTTAGAGGCGGGACAAAACATTCAGTACTTC. J is TRBJ2-4 and V is TRBV7-2; possibly TRBD2 for D (6 bases). The germline gives CDR1 SGHTA, CDR2 FQGNSA. The CDR3 is 14 residues long. Trimming shortened V by 1 base and J by 5 bases, and 9 bases separated the two germline ends.

This clone appeared a few times. The chain carries TRBV27 and TRBJ1-1; 8 bases align to TRBD1. The CDR3 has 14 amino acids. The germline CDR1 and CDR2 sequences are MNHEY and SMNVEV (reference sequence). V lost 5 bases to trimming and J lost 4 bases; unmatched junction nucleotides: 6. The CDR3 nucleotides read TGTGCCAGCAGTCCCACAGGGGGGGGCACTGAAGCTTTCTTT. Protein product: CASSPTGGGTEAFF.

The V gene is TRBV7-9, the J gene TRBJ1-5; 7 positions match TRBD1. The CDR3 length is 15 residues. Germline assignment: CDR1 SEHNR and CDR2 FQNEAQ (reference sequence). The V and J ends lost 4 bases and 1 base, in that order; junction bases with no gene match: 4. For the CDR3, the DNA is TGTGCCAGCAGCTCCACAGGGGACAGCAATCAGCCCCAGCATTTT. As protein: CASSSTGDSNQPQHF.

The chain is built from TRBV2 and TRBJ2-7; TRBD2 matches at 7 bases. Germline V gene data show CDR1 as SNHLY and CDR2 as FYNNEI. V dropped 11 bases and J dropped 0; count of bases not matched to a gene: 4. The CDR3 totals 12 residues. The CDR3 loop reads CASRGDSYEQYF. The CDR3 DNA is TGTGCCTCCCGGGGGGACTCCTACGAGCAGTACTTC.

The chain is built from TRBV5-1 and TRBJ2-1; 11 bases fit TRBD2. This CDR3 has 16 amino acids. CDR1 and CDR2 from the germline V gene are SGHRS and YFSETQ. V lost 1 base, J lost 6 bases, and 6 bases stayed unmatched. The CDR3 DNA reads TGCGCCAGCAGCTTGTCAGGACTAGCGGGCCCCAATGAGCAGTTCTTC. Protein sequence: CASSLSGLAGPNEQFF. Combining the CDR3 with reference TRBV5-1 and TRBJ2-1 gives the whole variable domain KAGVTQTPRYLIKTRGQQVTLSCSPISGHRSVSWYQQTPGQGLQFLFEYFSETQRNKGNFPGRFSGRQFSNSRSEMNVSTLELGDSALYLCASSLSGLAGPNEQFFGPGTRLTVL.

CDR3 residues: CASSSDGSLWRGYTF. DNA of the CDR3: TGTGCCAGCAGCTCGGATGGGTCCCTATGGAGGGGCTACACCTTC. The V call is TRBV5-6, the J call TRBJ1-2; D remains ambiguous. The CDR3 is 15 amino acids. CDR1 and CDR2 from the germline V gene are SGHDT and YYEEEE. V lost 3 bases to trimming and J lost 8 bases, with 20 bases between them.

The V gene is TRBV2, the J gene TRBJ1-4, with 7 nucleotides matching TRBD1. CDR1 SNHLY and CDR2 FYNNEI come from the germline V gene. After removal of 6 bases from V and 7 bases from J, the junction contained 5 bases not matched to a gene. This CDR3 region has 13 residues. The CDR3 is CASSLTGIEKLFF. DNA for the CDR3: TGTGCCAGCAGCCTGACAGGGATTGAAAAACTGTTTTTT.

This clone was seen once. The V and J genes are TRBV10-3 and TRBJ1-5, with D maybe TRBD1 (5 bases). Germline CDR1 reads ENHRY; CDR2 reads SYGVKD. The V end lost 0 bases, the J end lost 3 bases, and 12 bases lay between the germline ends. CDR3 length: 16 residues. The CDR3 reads CAISESGREPNQPQHF. In DNA form, the CDR3 reads TGTGCCATCAGTGAGTCGGGCAGGGAACCCAATCAGCCCCAGCATTTT.

The J gene is TRBJ1-2, the V gene TRBV30; 7 nucleotides match TRBD1. The J segment lost 4 bases and the V segment lost 5 bases, leaving 19 bases of the junction unmatched. Germline V gives CDR1 GTSNPN, CDR2 SVGIG (reference sequence). The CDR3 totals 17 residues. The CDR3 reads CAWGGQNRRREGYGYTF. For the CDR3, the DNA is TGTGCCTGGGGGGGACAGAACAGGCGGCGGGAGGGCTATGGCTACACCTTC.

The chain uses TRBV6-6 and TRBJ2-3; 10 nucleotides match TRBD1. CDR1 and CDR2 from the germline V gene are MNHNY and SVGAGI (reference sequence). This CDR3 region has 15 residues. V lost 4 bases, J lost 3 bases, and 4 bases stayed unmatched. The CDR3 sequence: CASSSRDRGTDTQYF. Here the CDR3 DNA reads TGTGCCAGCAGTTCCCGGGACAGGGGAACAGATACGCAGTATTTT.

The V call is TRBV7-9, the J call TRBJ2-1, with D possibly matching TRBD2 (6 bases). V was cut by 5 bases and J by 7 bases, with 12 bases left in between. Germline V CDR1 and CDR2: SEHNR, FQNEAQ (reference sequence). There are 13 residues in the CDR3. Written as DNA, the CDR3 is TGTGCCAGCAGCCAGGGCGGGGTTAATGAGCAGTTCTTC. Translated: CASSQGGVNEQFF.

V is TRBV11-2 and J is TRBJ2-7; 9 bases fit TRBD2. Germline loops: CDR1 SGHAT, CDR2 FQNNGV. There are 15 residues in the CDR3. The V and J ends lost 5 bases and 2 bases, in that order; junction bases with no gene match: 7. CDR3 region: CASSRNAGGTYEQYF. The CDR3 coding sequence is TGTGCCAGCAGCCGAAATGCGGGGGGGACCTACGAGCAGTACTTC. Together with reference TRBV11-2 and TRBJ2-7, the CDR3 gives the full variable domain: EAGVAQSPRYKIIEKRQSVAFWCNPISGHATLYWYQQILGQGPKLLIQFQNNGVVDDSQLPKDRFSAERLKGVDSTLKIQPAKLEDSAVYLCASSRNAGGTYEQYFGPGTRLTVT.

This CDR3 reads CASSESRAINEKLFF. The CDR3 DNA follows: TGCGCCAGCAGTGAGTCTCGAGCTATAAATGAAAAACTGTTTTTT. This chain connects TRBV10-1 to TRBJ1-4; D gene ambiguous. Germline CDR1 is WNHNN and CDR2 is SYGVQD (reference sequence). Trimming cost V 0 bases and J 5 bases, with 10 bases left between them. CDR3 length: 15 amino acids.